The clone carrying this T cell receptor beta chain was seen a handful of times. Its antigen is currently unknown. Only in-frame clones appear in the TCRdb table, and some are missing; sequencing was by immunoSEQ multiplex PCR. This sample has 90,000 to 100,000 clones, with about 85% found just once. This entry is derived from a study of T cell responses to AZD1222 COVID-19 vaccine. The study's findings and limits: The sample set comprised mostly white British donors with more females, and clonal diversity was possibly underestimated. Reports indicate that nearly half of spike-specific TCRs are directed at unmutated variant regions.

This receptor was identified in an adult in good health. Material: peripheral blood, obtained on day 0 of AZD1222 vaccination.

Here the CDR3 DNA reads TGTGCCACCCGACAGGGCCGAGGCACCGGGGAGCTGTTTTTT. Translated, it gives CATRQGRGTGELFF. The chain couples TRBV24-1 to TRBJ2-2, with 7 nucleotides matching TRBD1. CDR1 and CDR2 from the germline V gene are KGHDR and SFDVKD. CDR3 length: 14 amino acids. J gave up 4 bases and V 9 bases, and 7 bases lay outside the gene matches.